This T cell receptor (beta chain) is from a study of blood T cell repertoires in COVID-19. The wider study: Spain, Italy and the United States supplied samples that represented acute and convalescent COVID-19. The cDNA or gDNA used as material had been derived from T cells, B-cell-depleted T cells, or PBMCs.

Profiled with immunoSEQ multiplex PCR; TCRdb holds only in-frame clones, not every one. Altogether some 70,000 clones are present, about nine tenths being singletons, with the ten largest covering about 8.1%. CDR1 SEHNR and CDR2 FQNEAQ come from the germline V gene (reference sequence). This CDR3 has 12 amino acids. V lost 4 bases, J lost 5 bases, and 6 bases lay in between. The chain has TRBV7-9 and TRBJ1-5; no firm D call. The sequencing input was peripheral blood. The clonotype comes from a man under 40 with acute or convalescent COVID-19. CDR3 nucleotides: TGTGCCAGCAGCTCTCGGGATCAGCCCCAGCATTTT. As protein: CASSSRDQPQHF.